These T cell receptor beta chains were read from a single sample in a study of T cell clones after liver transplantation. The repertoire was sequenced with immunoSEQ multiplex PCR; TCRdb's copy has only in-frame clones and lacks some. Among roughly 80,000 clones listed, roughly 80% were seen once. This sample comprised CD4+ T cells from blood, obtained 45 to 46 months after liver transplant. These TCRs come from a human patient who received a liver transplant. T cells may partly derive from the graft donor. Each CDR3 is given without its conserved first and last residue.

TRBV5-1 | ASSPGSGNANEKLF
TRBV6-1 | ASRYHEQY
TRBV6-1 | ASSEPGTGGEQY
TRBV4-1 | ASSQDRGATTGNEQF
TRBV5-1 | ASSLAGGPNEKLF
TRBV5-1 | ASSLDPAGALQLADTQY
TRBV11-2 | ASSLSGRGQGRYGYT
TRBV18 | ASSAPSLAGGAYEQY
TRBV5-1 | ASSRGLAGGPDEQF
TRBV18 | ASSAGLGNSGANVLT
TRBV5-1 | ASSSGPQGAGNEKLF
TRBV28 | ASRQGTSSTDTQY
TRBV4-3 | ASSQLVGEKLF
TRBV7-8 | ASSYRRTEAF
TRBV18 | ASSSTSNNEQF
TRBV5-1 | ASSFDNTGELF
TRBV2 | ASCYYPSYNEQF
TRBV27 | ASSLSVGRRNIQY
TRBV2 | ASSESRTGYGYT
TRBV18 | ASSPKHSPGELF
TRBV5-6 | ASSTGLLASYEQY
TRBV6-5 | ASSPRWTGVTEAF
TRBV28 | ASRGSGQTYEQY
TRBV27 | ASSSQRDIAEQY
TRBV5-1 | ASSPITSGSAKDTQY
TRBV4-3 | ASSRSFAGAVYEQY
TRBV7-2 | ASSPQGAKNIQY
TRBV5-1 | ASSPRLAGDYEQY
TRBV28 | ASILGMNTEAF
TRBV27 | ASSFLAGETYEQF
TRBV29-1 | SVRRQGRNEQF
TRBV29-1 | SVSTGVETQY
TRBV2 | ASSSPRTGDEQY
TRBV30 | AWSAGATNVLT
TRBV7-3 | ASSSGTSGSEQY
TRBV6-6 | ASIRDRDNYGYT
TRBV5-1 | ASTPLSGTSTDTQY
TRBV28 | ASTLGGGSQPQH
TRBV30 | AWSGTGGHYGYT
TRBV6-5 | ASSDIGRREQF